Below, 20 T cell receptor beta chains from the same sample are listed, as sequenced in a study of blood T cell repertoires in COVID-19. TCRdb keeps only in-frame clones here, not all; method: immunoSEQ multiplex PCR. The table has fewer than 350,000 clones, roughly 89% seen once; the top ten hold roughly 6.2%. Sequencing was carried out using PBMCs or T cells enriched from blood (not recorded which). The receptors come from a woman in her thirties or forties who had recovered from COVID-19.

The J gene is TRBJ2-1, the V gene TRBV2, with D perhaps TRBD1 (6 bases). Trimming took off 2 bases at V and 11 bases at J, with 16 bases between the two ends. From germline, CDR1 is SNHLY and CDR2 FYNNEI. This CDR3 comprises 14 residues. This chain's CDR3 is CASSETDRNGKQFF. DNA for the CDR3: TGTGCCAGCAGTGAAACTGACAGGAACGGGAAGCAGTTCTTC.

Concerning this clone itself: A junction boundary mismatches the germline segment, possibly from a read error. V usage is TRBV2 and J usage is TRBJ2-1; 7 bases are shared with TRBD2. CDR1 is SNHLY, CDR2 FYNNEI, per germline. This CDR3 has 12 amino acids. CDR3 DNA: TGTGCCAGCAGTCCGACTAGCCCCCACTCCCTCTTC. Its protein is CASSPTSPHSLF.

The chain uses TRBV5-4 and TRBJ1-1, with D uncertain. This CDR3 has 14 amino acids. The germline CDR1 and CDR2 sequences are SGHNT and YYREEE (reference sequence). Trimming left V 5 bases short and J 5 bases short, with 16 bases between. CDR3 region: CASRAGGRKTEAFF. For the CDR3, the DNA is TGTGCCAGCAGGGCCGGCGGGCGGAAGACTGAAGCTTTCTTT. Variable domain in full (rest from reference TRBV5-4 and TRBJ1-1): ETGVTQSPTHLIKTRGQQVTLRCSSQSGHNTVSWYQQALGQGPQFIFQYYREEENGRGNFPPRFSGLQFPNYSSELNVNALELDDSALYLCASRAGGRKTEAFFGQGTRLTVV.

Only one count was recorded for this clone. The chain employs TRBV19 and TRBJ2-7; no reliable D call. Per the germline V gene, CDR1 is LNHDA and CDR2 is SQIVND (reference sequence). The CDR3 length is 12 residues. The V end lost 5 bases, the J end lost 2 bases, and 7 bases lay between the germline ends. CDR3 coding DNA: TGTGCCAGTAGTCCCAATCCCTACGAGCAGTACTTC. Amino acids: CASSPNPYEQYF.

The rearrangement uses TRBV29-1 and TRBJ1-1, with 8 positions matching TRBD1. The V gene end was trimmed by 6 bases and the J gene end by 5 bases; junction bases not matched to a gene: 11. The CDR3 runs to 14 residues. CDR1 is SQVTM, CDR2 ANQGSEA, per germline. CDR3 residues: CSVELQGAGTEAFF. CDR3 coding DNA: TGCAGCGTGGAACTCCAGGGGGCGGGAACTGAAGCTTTCTTT.

The CDR3 nucleotides are TGTGCCAGCAGCCAGGGGAACATGAACACTGAAGCTTTCTTT. The encoded protein is CASSQGNMNTEAFF. V usage is TRBV7-6 and J usage is TRBJ1-1; a possible D gene is TRBD1 (6 bases). Germline V gives CDR1 SGHVS, CDR2 FNYEAQ. This CDR3 contains 14 residues. V shed 5 bases and J shed 0 bases, with 10 bases lying between them.

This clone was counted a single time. CDR3 sequence (DNA): TGTGCCAGCTCCCAGGACAGGGGGCGAAACGAGCAGTACTTC. Translation: CASSQDRGRNEQYF. The V call is TRBV18, the J call TRBJ2-7; 11 bases are a match to TRBD1. The CDR3 totals 14 residues. The J segment lost 5 bases and the V segment lost 6 bases, leaving 6 bases of the junction unmatched. Germline-derived CDR1 and CDR2 are KGHSH and LQKENI.

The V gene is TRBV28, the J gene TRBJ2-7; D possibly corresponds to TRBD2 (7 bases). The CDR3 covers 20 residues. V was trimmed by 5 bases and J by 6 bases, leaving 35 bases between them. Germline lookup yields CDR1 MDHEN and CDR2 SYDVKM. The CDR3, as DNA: TGTGCCAGCAGTACCATCCTCCTGAGGGGGGCGTCTTTGGGACTACGCGAGCAGTACTTC. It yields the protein CASSTILLRGASLGLREQYF.

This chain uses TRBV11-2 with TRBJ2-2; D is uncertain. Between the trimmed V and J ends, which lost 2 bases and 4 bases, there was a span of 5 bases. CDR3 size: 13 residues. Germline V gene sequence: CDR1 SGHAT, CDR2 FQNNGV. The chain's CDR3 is CASSLLITGELFF. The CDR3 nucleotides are TGTGCCAGCAGCTTACTAATCACCGGGGAGCTGTTTTTT.

As DNA, the CDR3 is TGTGCCACCAGTCTCGACACAGAGAACACAGATACGCAGTATTTT. Translation gives CATSLDTENTDTQYF. The V call is TRBV24-1, the J call TRBJ2-3; no clear D. Trimming removed 6 bases at V and 2 bases at J, with 14 bases between. The V gene's germline CDR1 is KGHDR and CDR2 SFDVKD. CDR3 length: 15 residues.

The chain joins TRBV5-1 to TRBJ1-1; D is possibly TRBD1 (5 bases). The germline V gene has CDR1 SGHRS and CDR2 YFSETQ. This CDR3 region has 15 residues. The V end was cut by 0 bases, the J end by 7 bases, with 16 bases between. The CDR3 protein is CASSLELGRGNEAFF. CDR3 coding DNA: TGCGCCAGCAGCTTGGAACTCGGTAGGGGTAATGAAGCTTTCTTT.

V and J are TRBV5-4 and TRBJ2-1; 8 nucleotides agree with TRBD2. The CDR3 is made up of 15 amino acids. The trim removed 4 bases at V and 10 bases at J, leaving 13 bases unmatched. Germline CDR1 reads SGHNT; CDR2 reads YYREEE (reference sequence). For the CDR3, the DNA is TGTGCCAGCAGCCCCGGGGGAGCGGGAGAAGACGAGCAGTTCTTC. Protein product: CASSPGGAGEDEQFF.

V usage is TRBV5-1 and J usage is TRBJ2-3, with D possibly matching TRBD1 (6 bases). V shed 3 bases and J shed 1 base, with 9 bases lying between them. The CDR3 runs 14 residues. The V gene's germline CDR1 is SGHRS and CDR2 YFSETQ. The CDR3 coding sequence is TGCGCCAGCAGCTCCCGGACAGGCACAGATACGCAGTATTTT. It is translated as CASSSRTGTDTQYF. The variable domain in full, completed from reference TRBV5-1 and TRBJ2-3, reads KAGVTQTPRYLIKTRGQQVTLSCSPISGHRSVSWYQQTPGQGLQFLFEYFSETQRNKGNFPGRFSGRQFSNSRSEMNVSTLELGDSALYLCASSSRTGTDTQYFGPGTRLTVL.

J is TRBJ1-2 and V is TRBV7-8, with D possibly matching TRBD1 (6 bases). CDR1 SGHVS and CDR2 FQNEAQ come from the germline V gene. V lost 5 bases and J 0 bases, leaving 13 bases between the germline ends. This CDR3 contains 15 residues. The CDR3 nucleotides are TGTGCCAGCAGCCAAGGGGGGGCAGCTAACTATGGCTACACCTTC. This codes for CASSQGGAANYGYTF.

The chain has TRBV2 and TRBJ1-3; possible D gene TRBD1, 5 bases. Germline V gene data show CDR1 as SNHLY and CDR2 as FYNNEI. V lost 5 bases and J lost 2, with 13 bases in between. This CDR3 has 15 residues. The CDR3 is CASSFGGSAGNTIYF. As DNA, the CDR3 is TGTGCCAGCAGTTTTGGGGGGAGCGCTGGAAACACCATATATTTT.

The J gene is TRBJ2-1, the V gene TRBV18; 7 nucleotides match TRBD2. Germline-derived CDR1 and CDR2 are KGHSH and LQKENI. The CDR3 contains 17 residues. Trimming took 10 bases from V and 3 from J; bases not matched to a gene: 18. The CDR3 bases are TGTGCCACCACCCCCCCTAACTGGGCGGGAGACTACAATGAGCAGTTCTTC. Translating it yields CATTPPNWAGDYNEQFF.

CDR3 bases: TGTGCCAGCACGGGACAGGGAGGGTTTGCCGGGGAGCTGTTTTTT. It translates to CASTGQGGFAGELFF. The genes are TRBV2 and TRBJ2-2; TRBD1 matches at 9 bases. Germline CDR1 SNHLY, CDR2 FYNNEI. V gave up 7 bases and J gave up 6 bases; unmatched junction bases: 9. CDR3 length: 15 amino acids.

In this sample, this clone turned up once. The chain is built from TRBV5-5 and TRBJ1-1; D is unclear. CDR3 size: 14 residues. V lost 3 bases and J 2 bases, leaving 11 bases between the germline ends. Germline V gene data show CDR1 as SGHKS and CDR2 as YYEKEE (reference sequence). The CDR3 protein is CASSSRVPNTEAFF. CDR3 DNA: TGTGCCAGCAGCTCGAGAGTCCCAAACACTGAAGCTTTCTTT.

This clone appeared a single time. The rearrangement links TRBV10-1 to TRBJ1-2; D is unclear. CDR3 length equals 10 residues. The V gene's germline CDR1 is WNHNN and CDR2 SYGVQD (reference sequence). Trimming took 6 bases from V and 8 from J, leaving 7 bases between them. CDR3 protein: CASREEGYTF. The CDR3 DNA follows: TGCGCCAGCAGGGAGGAGGGCTACACCTTC.

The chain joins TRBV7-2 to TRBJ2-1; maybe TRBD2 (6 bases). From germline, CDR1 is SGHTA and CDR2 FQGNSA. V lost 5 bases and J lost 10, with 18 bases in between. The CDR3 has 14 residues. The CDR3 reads CASSHVSRGREQFF. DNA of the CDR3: TGTGCCAGCAGCCATGTCTCCCGGGGGAGAGAGCAGTTCTTC.